Sequencing of this TCR beta chain was carried out in a study of blood T cell repertoires in COVID-19. This clone has only one observation. Original handling: Estimates of nucleated cell counts were drawn from the amplification of reference gene primers. Using immunoSEQ multiplex PCR, the repertoire was profiled, and TCRdb retains in-frame clones only, with some absent. The DNA was the basis for D and trimming; V, J and clone size are from that table. The sample shows under 300,000 clones, roughly 88% of them seen only once. Trimming removed 4 bases at V and 5 bases at J, with 18 bases between. CDR1 and CDR2 (germline): SGHRS, YFSETQ. CDR3 length: 15 residues. Living in 24 US areas, the participants were between roughly 18 and 89 years of age.

The receptor was derived from a middle-aged woman with acute COVID-19. The rearrangement joins TRBV5-1 to TRBJ1-1, with D hard to call. Sequenced sample: PBMCs or T cells enriched from blood (not recorded which). For the CDR3, the DNA is TGCGCCAGCAGCCCGCAAGGACCGGGAGCTACTGAAGCTTTCTTT. Translating gives CASSPQGPGATEAFF.